This T cell receptor beta chain is from a study of early T cells in non-severe SARS-CoV-2 infection. Study-wide results and limits: Anti-spike CD8 specificities were favored by VDJdb matching, whose results missed private and CD4 specificities.

Researchers tagged individual cDNA molecules with unique molecular identifiers. TCRdb reprocessed the 5' RACE reads via MiXCR and lists one record per CDR3 protein. This table has about 46,000 distinct CDR3 sequences, about 5.2% appearing once. The table lists this clonotype with many counts. Its antigen remains unidentified. Germline CDR1 reads LNHDA; CDR2 reads SQIVND (reference sequence). The CDR3 sequence is 13 residues long. Deletions cut 5 bases from V and 4 bases from J, with 11 bases between. The J gene is TRBJ1-1, the V gene TRBV19; D is undetermined. The TCR originated in an adult who was a healthcare worker with PCR-confirmed SARS-CoV-2 infection or an uninfected control (not recorded which). Specimen: whole blood, collected at baseline. The CDR3 reads CASSGSLGTEAFF. CDR3 coding DNA: TGTGCCAGTAGTGGGTCCTTGGGCACTGAAGCTTTCTTT.